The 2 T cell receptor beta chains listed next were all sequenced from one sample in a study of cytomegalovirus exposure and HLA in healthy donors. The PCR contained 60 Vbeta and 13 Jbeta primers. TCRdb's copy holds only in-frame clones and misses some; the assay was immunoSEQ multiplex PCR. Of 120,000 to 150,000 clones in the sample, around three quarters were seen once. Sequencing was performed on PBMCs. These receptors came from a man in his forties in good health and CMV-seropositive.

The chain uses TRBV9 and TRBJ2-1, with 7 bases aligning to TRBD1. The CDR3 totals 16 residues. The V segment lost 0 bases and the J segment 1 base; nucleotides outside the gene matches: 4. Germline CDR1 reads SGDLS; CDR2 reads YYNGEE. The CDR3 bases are TGTGCCAGCAGCGTAGAGGGGGCTATATCCTACAATGAGCAGTTCTTC. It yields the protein CASSVEGAISYNEQFF.

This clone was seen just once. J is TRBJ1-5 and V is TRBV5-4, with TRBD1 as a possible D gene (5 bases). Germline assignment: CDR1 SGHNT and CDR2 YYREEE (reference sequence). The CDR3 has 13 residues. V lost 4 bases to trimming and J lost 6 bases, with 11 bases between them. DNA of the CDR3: TGTGCCAGCAGCCAGTGGGGCAGTCAGCCCCAGCATTTT. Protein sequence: CASSQWGSQPQHF. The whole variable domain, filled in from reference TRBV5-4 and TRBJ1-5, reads ETGVTQSPTHLIKTRGQQVTLRCSSQSGHNTVSWYQQALGQGPQFIFQYYREEENGRGNFPPRFSGLQFPNYSSELNVNALELDDSALYLCASSQWGSQPQHFGDGTRLSIL.